These T cell receptor beta chains were read from a single sample in a study of cytotoxic CD8 clonotypes in ibrutinib-treated CLL. This table comes from immunoSEQ multiplex PCR, and its TCRdb copy is limited to in-frame clones, with some not included. The sample records tens of thousands of clones, roughly 80% being singletons. The specimen comprised PBMCs, sampled after 24 months of ibrutinib treatment. The receptors here all came from a human donor with chronic lymphocytic leukemia. The CDR3 runs from the conserved cysteine through the conserved F or W. A D gene is named only where the DNA matches it firmly. Only part of the rows carry a size: once, few, many, or a class if the clone is expanded.

TGTGCCAGTAGTATCATTCGTCCCGGCGGGGGCACAGATACGCAGTATTTT CASSIIRPGGGTDTQYF - - TRBJ2-3 TRBV19
TGTGCCATCAGTGAGCGGTCGAAGGATTATGGCTACACCTTC CAISERSKDYGYTF - - TRBJ1-2 TRBV10-3
TGTGCCAGCAGCTTAACCCCGGGGGCCACAGATACGCAGTATTTT CASSLTPGATDTQYF - - TRBJ2-3 TRBV7-3
TGTGCCAGCAGTTTAGCGGGAGGCTCCTACAATGAGCAGTTCTTC CASSLAGGSYNEQFF TRBD2 - TRBJ2-1 TRBV28
TGTGCCAGCAGCAAGACAGGACAGTCGGACCACTACGAGCAGTACTTC CASSKTGQSDHYEQYF - - TRBJ2-7 TRBV21-1
TGTGCCAGCAGTGAAGCGCTTCAATGGGGAACTTTCTTT CASSEALQWGTFF - - TRBJ1-1 TRBV13
TGTGCCAGCAGCCCCGACGGTCTAACTTCCTACAATGAGCAGTTCTTC CASSPDGLTSYNEQFF - - TRBJ2-1 TRBV7-3
TGTGCCAGCAGTCACGCGCACGAGCAGTACTTC CASSHAHEQYF - - TRBJ2-7 TRBV11-2
TGTGCCAGCAGCTTTCAGGGGGCGCGGGAGACCCAGTACTTC CASSFQGARETQYF TRBD1 once TRBJ2-5 TRBV7-3
TGTGCCAGTAGTATTCTTTCGGGACGGTTTCATGGCTACACCTTC CASSILSGRFHGYTF - - TRBJ1-2 TRBV19
TGTGCCAGCAGCCACCAGGACAGGGGCCGCATGGAGCAGTACTTC CASSHQDRGRMEQYF TRBD1 - TRBJ2-7 TRBV5-4
TGTGCCACCAGCAGTCAATTACTACTAGCGGGAGGAGGGGACGAGCAGTACTTC CATSSQLLLAGGGDEQYF TRBD2 - TRBJ2-7 TRBV15
TGCAGCGTTCATTCCGCGACTCGCTCCTACAATGAGCAGTTCTTC CSVHSATRSYNEQFF - - TRBJ2-1 TRBV29-1
TGCGCCAGCAGCCAAGGGACAGGGAGCGCCTACGAGCAGTACTTC CASSQGTGSAYEQYF TRBD1 - TRBJ2-7 TRBV4-1
TGTGCCAGCAGCTCGGGACAGGGGGCGGGAGAGCCCCAGCATTTT CASSSGQGAGEPQHF TRBD1 once TRBJ1-5 TRBV11-2
TGTGCCAGCTCAGGTGACACTCGCTACGAGCAGTACTTC CASSGDTRYEQYF - few TRBJ2-7 TRBV2
TGTGCCAGTAGTATAGACTACCACTCCTACGAGCAGTACTTC CASSIDYHSYEQYF - - TRBJ2-7 TRBV19
TGTGCCAGCAGTCACGAGTGGGAGGGGTCCTACGAGCAGTACTTC CASSHEWEGSYEQYF TRBD2 - TRBJ2-7 TRBV6-5
TGTGCCAGCAGTGAAGCGTTGGTCTCCCTGCAGTTCTTC CASSEALVSLQFF - - TRBJ2-1 TRBV2
TGTGCCAGCAGCTTAGGCGGGAGTAACTCCTACGAGCAGTACTTC CASSLGGSNSYEQYF TRBD2 - TRBJ2-7 TRBV7-3
TGTGCCAGCAGTGTTAGCGGGCGTAATGAGCAGTTCTTC CASSVSGRNEQFF TRBD2 - TRBJ2-1 TRBV27
TGTGCCAGCAGTCCTAACCCGGGTCGGCCCCAGCATTTT CASSPNPGRPQHF - - TRBJ1-5 TRBV28
TGTGCCAGCAGTGAATCGAGGGACAGGGAAGCTTTCTTT CASSESRDREAFF TRBD1 - TRBJ1-1 TRBV2
TGTGCCAGCAGCGTAGGGACCGGGAACCAAGAGACCCAGTACTTC CASSVGTGNQETQYF - few TRBJ2-5 TRBV9
TGTGCCAGCAGCTTAGATCGGATAGAGCAGTTCTTC CASSLDRIEQFF - - TRBJ2-1 TRBV7-2
TGTGCCAGCAGCCCTAGTCCGTCGGGAGGCCGTGGAGATACGCAGTATTTT CASSPSPSGGRGDTQYF TRBD2 - TRBJ2-3 TRBV5-4
TGTGCCAGCTCAAGCGGGCCTAGCTCCTACAATGAGCAGTTCTTC CASSSGPSSYNEQFF - - TRBJ2-1 TRBV18
TGTGCCAGCAGCTTGGTAGGGGTGGAGACCCAGTACTTC CASSLVGVETQYF - - TRBJ2-5 TRBV5-4
TGCGCCAGCAGCTTGGACCGACAGGGGCCCAGCCCAGAGCAGTTCTTC CASSLDRQGPSPEQFF TRBD1 - TRBJ2-1 TRBV5-1
TGTGCCAGCAGTTCACCAGCTGGGGCCAACGTCCTGACTTTC CASSSPAGANVLTF - - TRBJ2-6 TRBV27
TGTGCCAGTAGTATCTCCCCGATTACAGGGAGCTATGGCTACACCTTC CASSISPITGSYGYTF - - TRBJ1-2 TRBV19
TGTGCCAGCAGCTACACCCCGGGGCAAGAGACCCAGTACTTC CASSYTPGQETQYF - - TRBJ2-5 TRBV7-3
TGTGCCAGCAGCGTAAGCTTGTGGGAGGGCCCCGGTGAGCAGTTCTTC CASSVSLWEGPGEQFF TRBD2 - TRBJ2-1 TRBV9
TGTGCCAGCAGCTTGGGACAGGCCAGCTCCTACGAGCAGTACTTC CASSLGQASSYEQYF - few TRBJ2-7 TRBV5-4
TGTGCCAGCAGCCAACGGCGACTAGCGCACAATGAGCAGTTCTTC CASSQRRLAHNEQFF TRBD2 - TRBJ2-1 TRBV4-2